The rows below give T cell receptor beta chains drawn from one sample of a study of cytotoxic CD8 clonotypes in ibrutinib-treated CLL. Clones were read by immunoSEQ multiplex PCR, and TCRdb kept only the in-frame ones, dropping some. The sample consists of about 160,000 clones, roughly four fifths of them appearing once. Here the sequenced sample was PBMCs, taken after 12 months of ibrutinib treatment. These receptors originate from a human donor with chronic lymphocytic leukemia. CDR3s include the opening cysteine and the closing phenylalanine or tryptophan. The D gene is left open where the match is weak. A clone size is listed for some rows: how often the clone was seen (once, few, many), or a class if it is expanded.

v_gene	d_gene	j_gene	abundance	CDR3aa	CDR3nt
TRBV4-2	TRBD2	TRBJ2-5	-	CASSPYHSGGAGLETQYF	TGTGCCAGCAGCCCGTACCATAGCGGGGGGGCCGGTTTGGAGACCCAGTACTTC
TRBV19	TRBD1	TRBJ1-1	-	CASSLDDRGLNTEAFF	TGTGCCAGTAGTCTTGACGACAGGGGCTTGAACACTGAAGCTTTCTTT
TRBV5-8	TRBD1	TRBJ1-1	-	CASSFFGTGGFTEAFF	TGTGCCAGCAGCTTTTTTGGGACAGGGGGCTTCACTGAAGCTTTCTTT
TRBV5-1	-	TRBJ2-3	-	CASSLIRGSDTQYF	TGCGCCAGCAGCTTGATTAGGGGAAGTGATACGCAGTATTTT
TRBV28	TRBD1	TRBJ2-7	-	CASSFRDRGIGQYF	TGTGCCAGCAGTTTCCGGGACAGGGGGATAGGGCAGTACTTC
TRBV7-2	TRBD2	TRBJ2-3	-	CASSLSGTSGPTDTQYF	TGTGCCAGCAGCCTATCCGGGACTAGCGGGCCCACAGATACGCAGTATTTT
TRBV10-2	-	TRBJ1-1	-	CASSENRVVVTEAFF	TGCGCCAGCAGTGAAAACAGGGTGGTGGTCACTGAAGCTTTCTTT
TRBV5-6	-	TRBJ1-2	-	CASSLEQASGYGYTF	TGTGCCAGCAGCTTGGAACAGGCCTCGGGCTATGGCTACACCTTC
TRBV28	-	TRBJ2-5	-	CASSFVGGRGEQETQYF	TGTGCCAGCAGTTTTGTGGGAGGACGCGGGGAACAAGAGACCCAGTACTTC
TRBV2	TRBD1	TRBJ2-1	-	CASRGTGTYNEQFF	TGTGCCAGCAGGGGGACAGGGACCTACAATGAGCAGTTCTTC
TRBV5-1	-	TRBJ2-3	few	CASSLVDAGSGPTDTQYF	TGCGCCAGCAGCTTGGTGGACGCTGGGTCTGGACCCACAGATACGCAGTATTTT
TRBV5-1	-	TRBJ1-1	-	CASSLVAGLNTEAFF	TGCGCCAGCAGCTTGGTGGCGGGATTGAACACTGAAGCTTTCTTT
TRBV28	TRBD2	TRBJ2-7	-	CASSRLTPGGPYEQYF	TGTGCCAGCAGTCGTCTAACCCCGGGGGGGCCCTACGAGCAGTACTTC
TRBV9	-	TRBJ2-4	once	CASSLHPTGNIQYF	TGTGCCAGCAGCTTACACCCGACGGGGAACATTCAGTACTTC
TRBV7-9	-	TRBJ2-2	-	CASSYLSTGELFF	TGTGCCAGCAGCTACCTGAGCACCGGGGAGCTGTTTTTT
TRBV7-3	-	TRBJ1-1	-	CASSPSGVPDTEAFF	TGTGCCAGCAGCCCCTCCGGGGTGCCAGACACTGAAGCTTTCTTT
TRBV18	-	TRBJ1-1	-	CASSPEAGTWEAFF	TGTGCCAGCTCACCAGAGGCAGGAACTTGGGAAGCTTTCTTT
TRBV4-3	-	TRBJ2-7	-	CASSQEPPGTTRLEQYF	TGCGCCAGCAGCCAAGAACCTCCCGGCACTACCCGCTTGGAGCAGTACTTC
TRBV5-1	-	TRBJ2-6	few	CASSGRDSSSGANVLTF	TGCGCCAGCAGCGGCCGGGACTCCAGCTCTGGGGCCAACGTCCTGACTTTC
TRBV6-7	-	TRBJ2-3	few	CASSYAVPTDTQYF	TGTGCCAGCAGTTACGCCGTACCCACAGATACGCAGTATTTT